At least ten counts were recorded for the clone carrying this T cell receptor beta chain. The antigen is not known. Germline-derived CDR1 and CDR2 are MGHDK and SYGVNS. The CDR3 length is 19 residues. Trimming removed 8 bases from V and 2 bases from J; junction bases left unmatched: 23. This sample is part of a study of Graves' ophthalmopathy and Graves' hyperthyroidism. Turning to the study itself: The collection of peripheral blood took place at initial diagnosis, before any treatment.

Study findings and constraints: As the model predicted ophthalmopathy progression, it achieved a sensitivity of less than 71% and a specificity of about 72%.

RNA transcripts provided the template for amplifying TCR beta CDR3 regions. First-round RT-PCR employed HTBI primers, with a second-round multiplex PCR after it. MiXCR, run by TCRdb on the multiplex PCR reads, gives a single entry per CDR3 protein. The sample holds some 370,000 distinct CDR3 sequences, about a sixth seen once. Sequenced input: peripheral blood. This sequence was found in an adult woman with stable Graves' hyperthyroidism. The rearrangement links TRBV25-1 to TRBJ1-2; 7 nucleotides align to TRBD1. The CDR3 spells CASYFEGTETLKGNYGYTF. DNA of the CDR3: TGTGCCAGCTACTTTGAGGGGACAGAAACTCTCAAAGGGAACTATGGCTACACCTTC.